This TCR beta chain was sequenced in a study of control samples from healthy donors and cancer patients. Clones were read by immunoSEQ multiplex PCR, and TCRdb kept only the in-frame ones, dropping some. The table records roughly 50,000 clones, 95% to 97% of them present only once. The V end lost 0 bases, the J end lost 7 bases, and 14 bases lay between the germline ends. Germline CDR1 SGHRS, CDR2 YFSETQ. The CDR3 runs to 15 residues. This sequence joins TRBV5-1 and TRBJ1-5, with D perhaps TRBD1 (6 bases). Sequenced input: blood. The TCR was taken from a woman in her 30s in good health. The CDR3 is CASSLDGGAGQPQHF. DNA for the CDR3: TGCGCCAGCAGCTTGGATGGGGGCGCAGGGCAGCCCCAGCATTTT.